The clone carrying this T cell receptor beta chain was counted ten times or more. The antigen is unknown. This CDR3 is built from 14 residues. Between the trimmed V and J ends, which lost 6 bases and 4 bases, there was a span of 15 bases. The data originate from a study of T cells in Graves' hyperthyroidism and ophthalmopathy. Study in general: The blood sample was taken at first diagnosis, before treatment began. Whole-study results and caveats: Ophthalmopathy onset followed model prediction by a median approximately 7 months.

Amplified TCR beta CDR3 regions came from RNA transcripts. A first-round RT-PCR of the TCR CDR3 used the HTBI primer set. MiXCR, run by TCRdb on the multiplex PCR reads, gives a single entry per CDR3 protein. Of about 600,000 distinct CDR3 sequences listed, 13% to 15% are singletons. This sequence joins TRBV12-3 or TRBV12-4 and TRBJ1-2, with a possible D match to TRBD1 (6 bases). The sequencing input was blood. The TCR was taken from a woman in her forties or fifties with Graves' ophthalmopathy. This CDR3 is CASSPRGGGYGYTF. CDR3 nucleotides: TGTGCCAGCAGCCCCAGGGGTGGAGGCTATGGCTACACCTTC.